This T cell receptor (beta chain) emerged from a study of T-cell memory formation after mild COVID-19. This clonotype was seen more than once but under ten times. Germline CDR1 reads SGHVS; CDR2 reads FQNEAQ. The trim removed 1 base at V and 10 bases at J, leaving 7 bases unmatched. The CDR3 extends over 14 amino acids. TCRdb re-called the 5' RACE reads with MiXCR, one entry per CDR3 protein. This table has fewer than 110,000 distinct CDR3 sequences, about an eighth appearing once. Material for sequencing was PBMCs or a T cell subset sorted from them (not recorded which). This TCR came from a man aged 18 to 30 who had mild COVID-19 (a few samples of this study predate the infection). Cell type and time point are not known. The chain has TRBV7-8 and TRBJ2-1, with 7 bases fitting TRBD2. The CDR3 region is CASSLGLAATEQFF. The CDR3, as DNA: TGTGCCAGCAGCTTAGGGCTAGCGGCTACCGAGCAGTTCTTC.